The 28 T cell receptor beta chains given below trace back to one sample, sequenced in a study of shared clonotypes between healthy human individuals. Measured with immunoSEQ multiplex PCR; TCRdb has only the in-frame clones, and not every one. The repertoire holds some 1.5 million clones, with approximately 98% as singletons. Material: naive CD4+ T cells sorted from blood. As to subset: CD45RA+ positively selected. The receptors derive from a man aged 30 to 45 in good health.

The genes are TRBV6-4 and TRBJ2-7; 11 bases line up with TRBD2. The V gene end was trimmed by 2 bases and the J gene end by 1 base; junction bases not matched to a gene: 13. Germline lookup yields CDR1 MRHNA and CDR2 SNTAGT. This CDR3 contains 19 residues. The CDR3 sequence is CASSDILIILAGGSYEQYF. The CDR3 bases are TGTGCCAGCAGTGACATTCTTATTATTCTAGCGGGAGGTTCCTACGAGCAGTACTTC.

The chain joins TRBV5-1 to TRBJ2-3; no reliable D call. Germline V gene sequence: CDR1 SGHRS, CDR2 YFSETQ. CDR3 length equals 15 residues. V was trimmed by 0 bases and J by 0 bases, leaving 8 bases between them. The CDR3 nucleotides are TGCGCCAGCAGCTTGGCCGCGGCTAGCACAGATACGCAGTATTTT. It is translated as CASSLAAASTDTQYF.

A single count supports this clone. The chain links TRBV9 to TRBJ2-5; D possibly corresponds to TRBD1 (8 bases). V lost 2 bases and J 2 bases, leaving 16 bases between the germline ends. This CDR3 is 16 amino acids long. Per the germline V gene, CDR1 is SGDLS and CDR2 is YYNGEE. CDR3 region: CASSVKGGTGQETQYF. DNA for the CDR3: TGTGCCAGCAGCGTGAAGGGGGGGACAGGACAAGAGACCCAGTACTTC.

The CDR3 spells CASSPRTGASGGSDTQYF. Here the CDR3 DNA reads TGTGCCAGCAGTCCCCGGACAGGGGCCAGCGGGGGATCAGATACGCAGTATTTT. The chain has TRBV28 and TRBJ2-3; D is perhaps TRBD1 (9 bases). V was pared by 5 bases and J by 4 bases, with 25 bases between. Germline V gene lookup returns CDR1 MDHEN and CDR2 SYDVKM. The CDR3 consists of 18 residues.

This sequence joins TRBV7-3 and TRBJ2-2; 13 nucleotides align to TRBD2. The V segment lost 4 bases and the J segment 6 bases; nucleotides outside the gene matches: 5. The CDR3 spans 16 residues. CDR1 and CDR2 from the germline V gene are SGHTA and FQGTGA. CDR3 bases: TGTGCCAGCAGCTCCGGACTAGCGGGGGAAGCCGGGGAGCTGTTTTTT. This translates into CASSSGLAGEAGELFF.

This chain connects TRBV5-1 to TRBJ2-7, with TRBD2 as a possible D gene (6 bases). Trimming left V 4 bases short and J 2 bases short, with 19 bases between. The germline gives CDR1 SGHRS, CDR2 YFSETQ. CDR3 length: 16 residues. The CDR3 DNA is TGCGCCAGCAGCCTGGTGGGCGGGGTGCAGGCCTACGAGCAGTACTTC. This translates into CASSLVGGVQAYEQYF.

CDR3 nucleotide sequence: TGTGCCAGCAACAGGGCCTCCTACAATGAGCAGTTCTTC. Protein sequence: CASNRASYNEQFF. The rearrangement links TRBV2 to TRBJ2-1; D perhaps matches TRBD1 (6 bases). Germline V lookup: CDR1 SNHLY, CDR2 FYNNEI. The CDR3 runs 13 residues. V dropped 7 bases and J dropped 0 bases, with 7 bases sitting between them.

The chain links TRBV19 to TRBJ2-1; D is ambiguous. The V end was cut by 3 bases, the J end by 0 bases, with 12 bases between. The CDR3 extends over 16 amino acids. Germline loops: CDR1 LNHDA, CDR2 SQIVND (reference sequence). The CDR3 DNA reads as TGTGCCAGTAGTATCGTCCCCGGGCACTCCTACAATGAGCAGTTCTTC. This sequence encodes CASSIVPGHSYNEQFF.

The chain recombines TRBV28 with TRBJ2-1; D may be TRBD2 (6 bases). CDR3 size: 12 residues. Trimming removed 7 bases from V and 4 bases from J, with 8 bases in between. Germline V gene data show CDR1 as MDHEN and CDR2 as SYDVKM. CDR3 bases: TGTGCCAGCAAAAGCGGGTACAATGAGCAGTTCTTC. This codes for CASKSGYNEQFF.

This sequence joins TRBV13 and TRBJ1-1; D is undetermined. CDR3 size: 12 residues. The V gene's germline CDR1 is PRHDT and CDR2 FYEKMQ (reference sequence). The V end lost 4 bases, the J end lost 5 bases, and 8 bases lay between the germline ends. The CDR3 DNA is TGTGCCAGCAGCTCCAGGAGGACTGAAGCTTTCTTT. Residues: CASSSRRTEAFF.

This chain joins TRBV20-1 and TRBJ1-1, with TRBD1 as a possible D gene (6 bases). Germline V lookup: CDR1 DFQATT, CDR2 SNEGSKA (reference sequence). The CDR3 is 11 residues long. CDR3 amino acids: CRTQGGTEAFF. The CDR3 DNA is TGCAGAACACAGGGAGGCACTGAAGCTTTCTTT.

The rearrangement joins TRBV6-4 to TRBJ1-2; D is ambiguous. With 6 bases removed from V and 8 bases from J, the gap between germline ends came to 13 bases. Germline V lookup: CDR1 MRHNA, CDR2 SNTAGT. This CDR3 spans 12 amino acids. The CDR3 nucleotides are TGTGCCAGCAGCACCCCCGCATGGGGCTACACCTTC. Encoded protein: CASSTPAWGYTF.

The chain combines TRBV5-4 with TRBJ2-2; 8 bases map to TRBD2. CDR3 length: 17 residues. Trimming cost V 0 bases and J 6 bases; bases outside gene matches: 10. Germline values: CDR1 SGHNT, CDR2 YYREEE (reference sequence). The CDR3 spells CASSLAGREGLSGELFF. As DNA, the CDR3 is TGTGCCAGCAGCTTGGCCGGGAGGGAGGGCCTTTCCGGGGAGCTGTTTTTT.

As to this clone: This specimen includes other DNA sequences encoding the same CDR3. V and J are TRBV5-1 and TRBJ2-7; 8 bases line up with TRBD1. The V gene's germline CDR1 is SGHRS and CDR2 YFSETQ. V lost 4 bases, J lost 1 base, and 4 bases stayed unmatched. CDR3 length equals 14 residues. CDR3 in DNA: TGCGCCAGCAGCCCCAGGACAGGGTCCTACGAGCAGTACTTC. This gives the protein CASSPRTGSYEQYF.

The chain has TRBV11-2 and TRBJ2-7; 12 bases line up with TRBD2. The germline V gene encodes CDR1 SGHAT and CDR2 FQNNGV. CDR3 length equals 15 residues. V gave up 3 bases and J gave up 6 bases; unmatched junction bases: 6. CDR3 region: CASSFLAGGPGEQYF. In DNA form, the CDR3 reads TGTGCCAGCAGCTTCCTAGCGGGAGGGCCGGGCGAGCAGTACTTC.

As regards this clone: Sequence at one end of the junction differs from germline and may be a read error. The chain's CDR3 is CASSPSRGAQSYGQYF. CDR3 bases: TGCGCCAGCAGCCCTTCCCGCGGGGCGCAGTCCTACGGGCAGTACTTC. The rearrangement links TRBV5-1 to TRBJ2-7, with D tentatively TRBD2 (6 bases). Germline V CDR1 and CDR2: SGHRS, YFSETQ. CDR3 length: 16 amino acids.

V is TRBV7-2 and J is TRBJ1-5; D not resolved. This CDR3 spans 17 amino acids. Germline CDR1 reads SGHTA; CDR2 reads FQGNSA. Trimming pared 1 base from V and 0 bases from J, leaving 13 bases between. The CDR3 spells CASSLVRRSHSNQPQHF. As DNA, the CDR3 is TGTGCCAGCAGCTTAGTTAGGCGCTCCCATAGCAATCAGCCCCAGCATTTT.

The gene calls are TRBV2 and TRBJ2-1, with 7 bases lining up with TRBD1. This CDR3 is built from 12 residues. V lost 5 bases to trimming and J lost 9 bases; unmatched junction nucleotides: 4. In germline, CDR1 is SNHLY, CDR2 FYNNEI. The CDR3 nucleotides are TGTGCCAGCAGTTCACAGGGGTTTGAGCAGTTCTTC. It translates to CASSSQGFEQFF.

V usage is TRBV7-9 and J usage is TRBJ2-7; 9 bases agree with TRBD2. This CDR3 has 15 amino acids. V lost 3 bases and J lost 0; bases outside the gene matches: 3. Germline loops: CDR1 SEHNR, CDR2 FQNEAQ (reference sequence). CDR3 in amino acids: CASSFSGSVSYEQYF. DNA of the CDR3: TGTGCCAGCAGCTTTAGCGGGAGTGTCTCCTACGAGCAGTACTTC. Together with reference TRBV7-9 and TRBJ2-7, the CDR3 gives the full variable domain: DTGVSQNPRHKITKRGQNVTFRCDPISEHNRLYWYRQTLGQGPEFLTYFQNEAQLEKSRLLSDRFSAERPKGSFSTLEIQRTEQGDSAMYLCASSFSGSVSYEQYFGPGTRLTVT.

CDR3 loop: CASSLKALETQYF. CDR3 DNA: TGCGCCAGCAGCTTAAAGGCCTTAGAGACCCAGTACTTC. The V gene is TRBV5-1, the J gene TRBJ2-5; D is ambiguous. The CDR3 is 13 residues long. Looked up from germline, CDR1 is SGHRS and CDR2 is YFSETQ. Trimming stripped 2 bases from V and 4 bases from J, with 9 bases between. Full variable domain (rest looked up from reference TRBV5-1 and TRBJ2-5): KAGVTQTPRYLIKTRGQQVTLSCSPISGHRSVSWYQQTPGQGLQFLFEYFSETQRNKGNFPGRFSGRQFSNSRSEMNVSTLELGDSALYLCASSLKALETQYFGPGTRLLVL.

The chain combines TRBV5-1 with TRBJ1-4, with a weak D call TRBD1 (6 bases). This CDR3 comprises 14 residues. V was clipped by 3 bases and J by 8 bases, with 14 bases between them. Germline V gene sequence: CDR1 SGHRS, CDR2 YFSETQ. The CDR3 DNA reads TGCGCCAGCAGCTCAGGGGCCGGGGGGGAAAAACTGTTTTTT. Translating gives CASSSGAGGEKLFF.

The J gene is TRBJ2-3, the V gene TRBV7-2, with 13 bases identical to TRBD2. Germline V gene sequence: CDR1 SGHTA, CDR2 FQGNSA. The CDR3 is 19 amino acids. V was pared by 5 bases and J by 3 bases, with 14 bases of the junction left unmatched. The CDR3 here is CASSPRGGRTSGSTDTQYF. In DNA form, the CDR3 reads TGTGCCAGCAGCCCTAGGGGGGGCAGGACTAGCGGGAGTACAGATACGCAGTATTTT.

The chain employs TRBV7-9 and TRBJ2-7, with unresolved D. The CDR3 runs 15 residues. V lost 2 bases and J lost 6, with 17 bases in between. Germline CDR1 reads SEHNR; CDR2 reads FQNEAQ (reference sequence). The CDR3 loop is CASSLTAVIGREQYF. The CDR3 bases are TGTGCCAGCAGCTTAACGGCAGTTATTGGACGCGAGCAGTACTTC.

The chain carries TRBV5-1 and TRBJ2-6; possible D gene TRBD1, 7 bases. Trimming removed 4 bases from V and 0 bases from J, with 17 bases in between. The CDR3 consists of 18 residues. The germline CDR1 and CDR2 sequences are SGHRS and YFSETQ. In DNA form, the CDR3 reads TGCGCCAGCAGCAGGGGGGACAGTCAATACTCTGGGGCCAACGTCCTGACTTTC. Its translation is CASSRGDSQYSGANVLTF.

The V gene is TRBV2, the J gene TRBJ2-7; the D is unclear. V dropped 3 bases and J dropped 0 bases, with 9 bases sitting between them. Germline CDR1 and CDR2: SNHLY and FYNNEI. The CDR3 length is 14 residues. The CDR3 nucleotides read TGTGCCAGCAGTGATTGGGTTCGCTCCTACGAGCAGTACTTC. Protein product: CASSDWVRSYEQYF.

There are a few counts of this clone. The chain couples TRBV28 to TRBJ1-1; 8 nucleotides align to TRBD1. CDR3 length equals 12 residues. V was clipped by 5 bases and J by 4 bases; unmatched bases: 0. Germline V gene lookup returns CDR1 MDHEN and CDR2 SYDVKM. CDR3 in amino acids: CASSTGGTEAFF. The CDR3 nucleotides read TGTGCCAGCAGTACAGGGGGCACTGAAGCTTTCTTT.

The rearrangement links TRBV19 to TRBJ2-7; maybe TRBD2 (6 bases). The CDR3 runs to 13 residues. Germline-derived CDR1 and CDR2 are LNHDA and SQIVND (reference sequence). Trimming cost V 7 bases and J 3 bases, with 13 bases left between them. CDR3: CASTRGAGYEQYF. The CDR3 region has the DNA TGTGCCAGTACGCGGGGAGCGGGCTACGAGCAGTACTTC.

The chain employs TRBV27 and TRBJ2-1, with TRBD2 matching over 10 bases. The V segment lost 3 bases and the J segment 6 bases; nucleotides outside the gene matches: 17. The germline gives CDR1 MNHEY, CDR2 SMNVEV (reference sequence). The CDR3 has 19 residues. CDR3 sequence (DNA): TGTGCCAGCAGTTTTAGGGCTAGCGGGAGAAAGCCCGTCGGCAATGAGCAGTTCTTC. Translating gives CASSFRASGRKPVGNEQFF.